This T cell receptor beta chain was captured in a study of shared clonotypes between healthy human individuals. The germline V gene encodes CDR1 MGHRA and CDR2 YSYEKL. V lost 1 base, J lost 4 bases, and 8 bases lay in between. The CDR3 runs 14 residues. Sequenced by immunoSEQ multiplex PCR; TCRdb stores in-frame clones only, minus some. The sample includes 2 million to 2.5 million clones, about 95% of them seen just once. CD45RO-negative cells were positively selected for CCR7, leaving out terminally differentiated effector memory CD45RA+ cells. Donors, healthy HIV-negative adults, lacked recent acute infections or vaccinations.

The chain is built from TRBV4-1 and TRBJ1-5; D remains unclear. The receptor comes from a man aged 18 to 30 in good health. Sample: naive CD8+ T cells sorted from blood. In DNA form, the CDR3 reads TGCGCCAGCAGCCAAGTCACCGTAAATCAGCCCCAGCATTTT. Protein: CASSQVTVNQPQHF.